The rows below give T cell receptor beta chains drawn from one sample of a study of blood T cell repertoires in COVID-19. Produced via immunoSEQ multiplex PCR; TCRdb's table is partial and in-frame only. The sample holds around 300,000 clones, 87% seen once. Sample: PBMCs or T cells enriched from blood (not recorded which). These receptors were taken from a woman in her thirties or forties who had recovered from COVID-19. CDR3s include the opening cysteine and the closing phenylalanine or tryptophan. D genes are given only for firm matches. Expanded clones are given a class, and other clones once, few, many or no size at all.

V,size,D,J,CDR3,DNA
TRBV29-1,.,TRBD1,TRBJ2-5,CSVDLGTGGRRETQYF,TGCAGCGTTGACCTTGGGACAGGGGGCAGGAGGGAGACCCAGTACTTC
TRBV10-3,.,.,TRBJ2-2,CAISEPNQGTGELFF,TGTGCCATCAGTGAGCCGAATCAGGGCACCGGGGAGCTGTTTTTT
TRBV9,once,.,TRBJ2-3,CASSVDPGATDTQYF,TGTGCCAGCAGCGTAGATCCCGGAGCCACAGATACGCAGTATTTT
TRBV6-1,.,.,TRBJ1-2,CASSEPQGRSGYTF,TGTGCCAGCAGTGAACCCCAGGGTCGTAGTGGCTACACCTTC
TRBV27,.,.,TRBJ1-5,CASSLRGGNQPQHF,TGTGCCAGCAGTTTGCGGGGGGGCAATCAGCCCCAGCATTTT
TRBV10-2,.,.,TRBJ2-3,CASSEAGIPDTQYF,TGCGCCAGCAGTGAGGCGGGAATCCCAGATACGCAGTATTTT
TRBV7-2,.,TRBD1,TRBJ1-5,CASSVTGGWDNQPQHF,TGTGCCAGCAGCGTAACAGGGGGCTGGGACAATCAGCCCCAGCATTTT
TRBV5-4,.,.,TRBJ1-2,CASSPGGRLGYGYTF,TGTGCCAGCAGCCCGGGGGGGCGACTCGGGTATGGCTACACCTTC
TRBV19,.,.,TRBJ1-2,CASRPLETGLGSYTF,TGTGCCAGTAGACCCTTGGAAACAGGGTTGGGGAGCTACACCTTC
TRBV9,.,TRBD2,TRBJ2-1,CASSVGPGLAVSYNEQFF,TGTGCCAGCAGCGTGGGACCGGGACTAGCGGTATCCTACAATGAGCAGTTCTTC
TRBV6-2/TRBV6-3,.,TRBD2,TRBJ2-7,CASSYTTSGSIEQYF,TGTGCCAGCAGTTACACCACTAGCGGGAGCATCGAGCAGTACTTC
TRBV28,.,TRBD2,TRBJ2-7,CASSNAAGVGEQYF,TGTGCCAGCAGTAACGCAGCGGGAGTAGGTGAGCAGTACTTC
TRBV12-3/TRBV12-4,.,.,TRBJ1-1,CASSFFGGTEAFF,TGTGCCAGCAGTTTCTTCGGGGGAACTGAAGCTTTCTTT